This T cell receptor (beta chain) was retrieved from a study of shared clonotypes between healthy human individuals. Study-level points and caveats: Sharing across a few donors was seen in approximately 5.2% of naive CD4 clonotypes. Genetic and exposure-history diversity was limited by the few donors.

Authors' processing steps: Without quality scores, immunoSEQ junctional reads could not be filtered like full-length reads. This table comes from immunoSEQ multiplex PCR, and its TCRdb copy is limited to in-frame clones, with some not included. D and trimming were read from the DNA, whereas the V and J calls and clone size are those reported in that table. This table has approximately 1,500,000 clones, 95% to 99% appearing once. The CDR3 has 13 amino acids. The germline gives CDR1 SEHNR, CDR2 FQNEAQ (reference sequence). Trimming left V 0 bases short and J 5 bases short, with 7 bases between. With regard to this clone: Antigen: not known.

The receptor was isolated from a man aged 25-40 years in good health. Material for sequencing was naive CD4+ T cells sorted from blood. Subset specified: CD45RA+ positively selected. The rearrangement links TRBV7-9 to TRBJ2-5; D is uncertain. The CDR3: CASSLAGWETQYF. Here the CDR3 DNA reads TGTGCCAGCAGCTTAGCAGGGTGGGAGACCCAGTACTTC.